This T cell receptor (beta chain) was sequenced during a study of cytomegalovirus exposure and HLA in healthy donors. For the study at large: HLA-typed donors contributed 65 million to 95 million unique TCRs, which were held in an early data release. Study observations and caveats: According to reports, the classifier identified cytomegalovirus status with high specificity and sensitivity.

Worth noting for this clone: Its antigen is unknown.

This CDR3 spans 14 amino acids. With 6 bases clipped from V and 4 bases from J, the junction kept 6 bases outside the gene matches. CDR1 and CDR2 from the germline V gene are MNHNS and SASEGT. The study ran its PCR with 60 Vbeta and 13 Jbeta primers. TCRdb's copy holds only in-frame clones and misses some; the assay was immunoSEQ multiplex PCR. The table shows a few hundred thousand clones, with approximately 80% occurring only once. This TCR came from a middle-aged man in good health and CMV-seronegative. The V call is TRBV6-1, the J call TRBJ2-3; 8 bases fit TRBD1. Specimen: PBMCs. The CDR3 is CASREDRDSDTQYF. CDR3 DNA: TGTGCCAGCAGGGAGGACAGGGATTCAGATACGCAGTATTTT.